A single T cell receptor beta chain is shown here with its context. Its antigen is unknown. Use of 60 Vbeta and 13 Jbeta primers characterized the PCR. Only in-frame clones appear in the TCRdb table, and some are missing; sequencing was by immunoSEQ multiplex PCR. Of under 250,000 clones in the sample, roughly 80% were seen once. The data were taken from a study of cytomegalovirus exposure and HLA in healthy donors. Whole-study findings and limits: Later on, an analysis tied over 15,000 TCR beta sequences to HLA alleles at 0.05 false discovery rate.

This CDR3 is 17 amino acids long. V was pared by 0 bases and J by 0 bases, with 13 bases between. Germline V gives CDR1 SGHTA, CDR2 FQGNSA. V is TRBV7-2 and J is TRBJ2-3; no clear D. Input material: PBMCs. This sequence originates from a male donor in good health and CMV-seronegative. The CDR3 spells CASSLADTRLSTDTQYF. For the CDR3, the DNA is TGTGCCAGCAGCTTAGCCGACACCCGGCTTAGCACAGATACGCAGTATTTT.